Here is one TCR beta chain with its context. The sample originates from a study of blood T cell repertoires in COVID-19. Background on the study: Material from acute and convalescent COVID-19 was sourced from the United States, Italy and Spain.

Libraries were prepared by immunoSEQ multiplex PCR; TCRdb keeps only in-frame clonotypes and omits some of them. The profile shows approximately 110,000 clones, 65% to 90% of them singletons. This CDR3 region has 18 residues. Germline V gene lookup returns CDR1 SGHRS and CDR2 YFSETQ. Trimming shortened V by 5 bases and J by 0 bases, and 23 bases separated the two germline ends. The source is a man aged 50 or older with acute or convalescent COVID-19. Sequenced sample: peripheral blood. The V and J genes are TRBV5-1 and TRBJ2-5; D is possibly TRBD1 (6 bases). The CDR3 loop reads CASRGSLEQGQYQETQYF. As DNA, the CDR3 is TGCGCCAGCAGAGGATCCCTAGAACAGGGTCAGTACCAAGAGACCCAGTACTTC.